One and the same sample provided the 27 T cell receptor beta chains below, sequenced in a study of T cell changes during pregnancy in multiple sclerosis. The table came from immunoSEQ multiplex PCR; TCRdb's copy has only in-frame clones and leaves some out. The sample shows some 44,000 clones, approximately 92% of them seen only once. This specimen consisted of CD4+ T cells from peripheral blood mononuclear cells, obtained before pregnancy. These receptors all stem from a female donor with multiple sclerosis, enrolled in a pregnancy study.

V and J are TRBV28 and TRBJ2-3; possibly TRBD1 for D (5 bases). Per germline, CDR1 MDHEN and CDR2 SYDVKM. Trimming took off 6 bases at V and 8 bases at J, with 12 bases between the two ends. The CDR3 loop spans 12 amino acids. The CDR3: CASSSGLGTQYF. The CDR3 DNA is TGTGCCAGCAGCTCAGGGTTGGGTACGCAGTATTTT.

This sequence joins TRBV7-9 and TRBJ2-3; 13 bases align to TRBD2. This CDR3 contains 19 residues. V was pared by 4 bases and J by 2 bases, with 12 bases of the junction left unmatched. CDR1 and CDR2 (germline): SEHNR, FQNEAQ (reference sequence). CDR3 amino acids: CASSSEGGLAGLTTDTQYF. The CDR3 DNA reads TGTGCCAGCAGCTCAGAGGGGGGACTAGCGGGACTAACCACAGATACGCAGTATTTT.

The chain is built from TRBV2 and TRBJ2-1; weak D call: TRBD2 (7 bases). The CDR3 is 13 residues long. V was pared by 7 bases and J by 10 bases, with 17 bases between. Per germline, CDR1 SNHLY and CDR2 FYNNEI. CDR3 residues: CASTRGAGREQFF. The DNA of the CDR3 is TGTGCCAGCACCCGGGGGGCTGGACGCGAGCAGTTCTTC.

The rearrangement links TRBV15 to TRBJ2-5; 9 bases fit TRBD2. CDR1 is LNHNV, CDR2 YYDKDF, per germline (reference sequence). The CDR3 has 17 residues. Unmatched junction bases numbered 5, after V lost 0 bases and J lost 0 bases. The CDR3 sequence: CATSRDRGGGDQETQYF. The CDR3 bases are TGTGCCACCAGCAGAGATCGGGGCGGGGGGGACCAAGAGACCCAGTACTTC.

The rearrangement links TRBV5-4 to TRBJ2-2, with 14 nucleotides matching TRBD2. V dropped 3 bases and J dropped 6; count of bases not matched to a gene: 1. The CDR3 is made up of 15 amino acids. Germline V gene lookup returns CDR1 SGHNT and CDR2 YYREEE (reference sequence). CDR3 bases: TGTGCCAGCAGCTCGGGACTAGCGGGGGCCGGGGAGCTGTTTTTT. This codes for CASSSGLAGAGELFF. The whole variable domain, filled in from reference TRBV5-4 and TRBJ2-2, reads ETGVTQSPTHLIKTRGQQVTLRCSSQSGHNTVSWYQQALGQGPQFIFQYYREEENGRGNFPPRFSGLQFPNYSSELNVNALELDDSALYLCASSSGLAGAGELFFGEGSRLTVL.

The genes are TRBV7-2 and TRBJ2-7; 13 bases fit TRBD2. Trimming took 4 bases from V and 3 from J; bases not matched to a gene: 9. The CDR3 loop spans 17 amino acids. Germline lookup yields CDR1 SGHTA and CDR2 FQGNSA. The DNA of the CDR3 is TGTGCCAGCAGCTCCGGACTAGCGGGGGTCAAAAACTACGAGCAGTACTTC. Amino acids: CASSSGLAGVKNYEQYF.

In DNA form, the CDR3 reads TGTGCCAGCAGCTCTAAGGCGGGGGGGCCCGGGACAGATACGCAGTATTTT. Residues: CASSSKAGGPGTDTQYF. The chain has TRBV7-2 and TRBJ2-3; 9 bases align to TRBD2. After removal of 4 bases from V and 3 bases from J, the junction contained 11 bases not matched to a gene. The CDR3 contains 17 residues. Germline CDR1 SGHTA, CDR2 FQGNSA. Complete variable domain (other parts from reference TRBV7-2 and TRBJ2-3): GAGVSQSPSNKVTEKGKDVELRCDPISGHTALYWYRQSLGQGLEFLIYFQGNSAPDKSGLPSDRFSAERTGGSVSTLTIQRTQQEDSAVYLCASSSKAGGPGTDTQYFGPGTRLTVL.

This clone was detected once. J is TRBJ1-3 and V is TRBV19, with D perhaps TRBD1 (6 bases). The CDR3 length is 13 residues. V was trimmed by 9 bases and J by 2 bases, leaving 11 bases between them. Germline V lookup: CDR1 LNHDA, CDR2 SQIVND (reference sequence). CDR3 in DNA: TGTGCCAGCTGCAGGGGTCCTGGAAACACCATATATTTT. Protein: CASCRGPGNTIYF. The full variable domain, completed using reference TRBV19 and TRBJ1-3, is DGGITQSPKYLFRKEGQNVTLSCEQNLNHDAMYWYRQDPGQGLRLIYYSQIVNDFQKGDIAEGYSVSREKKESFPLTVTSAQKNPTAFYLCASCRGPGNTIYFGEGSWLTVV.

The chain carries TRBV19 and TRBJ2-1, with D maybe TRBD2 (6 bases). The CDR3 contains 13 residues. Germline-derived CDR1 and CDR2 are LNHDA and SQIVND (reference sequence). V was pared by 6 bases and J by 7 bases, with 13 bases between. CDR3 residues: CASRKAGLNEQFF. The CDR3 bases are TGTGCCAGTAGAAAGGCAGGACTAAATGAGCAGTTCTTC.

The CDR3 loop reads CASSIQRGGGADTQYF. In nucleotides, the CDR3 is TGCGCCAGCAGCATTCAGCGGGGGGGAGGGGCAGATACGCAGTATTTT. The rearrangement joins TRBV5-1 to TRBJ2-3, with 10 bases identical to TRBD2. Germline CDR1 reads SGHRS; CDR2 reads YFSETQ. The trim removed 4 bases at V and 4 bases at J, leaving 9 bases unmatched. The CDR3 covers 16 residues.

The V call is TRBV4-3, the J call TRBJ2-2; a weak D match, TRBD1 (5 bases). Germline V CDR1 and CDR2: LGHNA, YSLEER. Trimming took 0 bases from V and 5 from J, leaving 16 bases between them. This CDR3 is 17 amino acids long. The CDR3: CASSQEARVVWTGELFF. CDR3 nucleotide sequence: TGCGCCAGCAGCCAAGAGGCCAGGGTAGTATGGACCGGGGAGCTGTTTTTT.

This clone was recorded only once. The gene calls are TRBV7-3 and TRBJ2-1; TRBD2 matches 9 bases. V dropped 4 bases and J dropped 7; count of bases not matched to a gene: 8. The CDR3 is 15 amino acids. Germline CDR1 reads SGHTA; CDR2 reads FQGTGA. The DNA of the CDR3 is TGTGCCAGCAGCTCCGGCGGGGGGGCCGCTAATGAGCAGTTCTTC. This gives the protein CASSSGGGAANEQFF.

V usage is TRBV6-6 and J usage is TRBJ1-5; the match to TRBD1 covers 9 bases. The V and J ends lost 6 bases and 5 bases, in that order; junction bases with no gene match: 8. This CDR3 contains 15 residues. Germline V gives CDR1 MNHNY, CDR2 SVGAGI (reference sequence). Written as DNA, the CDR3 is TGTGCCAGCAGGAGGGACAGGGTTGTGGATCAGCCCCAGCATTTT. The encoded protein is CASRRDRVVDQPQHF.

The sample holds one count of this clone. The CDR3 spells CASSIRGWATEAFF. In nucleotides, the CDR3 is TGTGCCAGTAGTATAAGGGGCTGGGCAACTGAAGCTTTCTTT. This sequence joins TRBV19 and TRBJ1-1; D may be TRBD1 (5 bases). CDR1 is LNHDA and CDR2 is SQIVND in the germline V gene (reference sequence). This CDR3 spans 14 amino acids. Trimming pared 2 bases from V and 5 bases from J, leaving 12 bases between. Variable domain in full (rest from reference TRBV19 and TRBJ1-1): DGGITQSPKYLFRKEGQNVTLSCEQNLNHDAMYWYRQDPGQGLRLIYYSQIVNDFQKGDIAEGYSVSREKKESFPLTVTSAQKNPTAFYLCASSIRGWATEAFFGQGTRLTVV.

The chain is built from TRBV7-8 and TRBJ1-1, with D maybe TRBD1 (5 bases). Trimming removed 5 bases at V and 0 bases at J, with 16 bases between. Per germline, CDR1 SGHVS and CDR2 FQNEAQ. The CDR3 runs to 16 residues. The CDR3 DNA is TGTGCCAGCAGCCCGGCGCAGGGCTTAATGAACACTGAAGCTTTCTTT. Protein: CASSPAQGLMNTEAFF.

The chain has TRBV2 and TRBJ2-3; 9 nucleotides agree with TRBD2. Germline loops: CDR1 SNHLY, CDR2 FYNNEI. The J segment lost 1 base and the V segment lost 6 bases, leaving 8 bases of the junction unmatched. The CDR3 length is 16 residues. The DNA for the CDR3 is TGTGCCAGCAGGGGGTCTAGCGGGGTTGGCACAGATACGCAGTATTTT. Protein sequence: CASRGSSGVGTDTQYF.

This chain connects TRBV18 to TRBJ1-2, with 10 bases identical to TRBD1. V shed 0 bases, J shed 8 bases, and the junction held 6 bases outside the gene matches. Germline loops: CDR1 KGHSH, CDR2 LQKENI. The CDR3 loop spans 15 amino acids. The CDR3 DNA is TGTGCCAGCTCACCACCTGGGGACAGGGGAGGCGGCTACACCTTC. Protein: CASSPPGDRGGGYTF.

Here the CDR3 reads CASSVRGTVFYNEQFF. CDR3 DNA: TGTGCCAGCAGCGTACGTGGGACAGTCTTTTACAATGAGCAGTTCTTC. J is TRBJ2-1 and V is TRBV9; 7 positions match TRBD1. Trimming at V came to 1 base and at J to 4 bases, leaving 8 bases not matched to a gene. The CDR3 loop spans 16 amino acids. In germline, CDR1 is SGDLS, CDR2 YYNGEE.

CDR3: CASSPTGRRNTIYF. Here the CDR3 DNA reads TGTGCCAGCTCACCGACAGGGCGAAGAAACACCATATATTTT. The chain uses TRBV18 and TRBJ1-3, with 7 bases lining up with TRBD1. Germline CDR1 reads KGHSH; CDR2 reads LQKENI. With V trimmed by 3 bases and J by 5 bases, 4 bases remained unmatched. This CDR3 is 14 amino acids long.

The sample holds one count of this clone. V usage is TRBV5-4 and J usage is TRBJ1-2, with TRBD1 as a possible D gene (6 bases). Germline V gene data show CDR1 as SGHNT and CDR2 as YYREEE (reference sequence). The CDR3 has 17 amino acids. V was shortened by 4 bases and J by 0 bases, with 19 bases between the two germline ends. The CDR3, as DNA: TGTGCCAGCAGCGAGGGGGACTCCGCGGGGGCTAACTATGGCTACACCTTC. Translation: CASSEGDSAGANYGYTF.

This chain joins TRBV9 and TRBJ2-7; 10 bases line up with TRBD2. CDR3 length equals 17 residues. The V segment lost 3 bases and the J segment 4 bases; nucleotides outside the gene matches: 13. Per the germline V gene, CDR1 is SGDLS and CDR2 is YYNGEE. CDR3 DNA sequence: TGTGCCAGCAGCGCCGGTAGCAGCGGGGGGGCCTTTTACGAGCAGTACTTC. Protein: CASSAGSSGGAFYEQYF.

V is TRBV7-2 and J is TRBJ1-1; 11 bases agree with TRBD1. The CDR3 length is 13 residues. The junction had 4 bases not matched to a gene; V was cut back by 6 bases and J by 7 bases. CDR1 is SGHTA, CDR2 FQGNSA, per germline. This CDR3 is CASSRTGGFEAFF. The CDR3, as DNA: TGTGCCAGCAGTCGGACAGGGGGCTTTGAAGCTTTCTTT.

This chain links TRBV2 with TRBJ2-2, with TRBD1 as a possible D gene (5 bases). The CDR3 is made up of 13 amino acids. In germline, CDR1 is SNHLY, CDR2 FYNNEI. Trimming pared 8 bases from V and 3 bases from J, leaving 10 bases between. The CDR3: CASSRGYTGELFF. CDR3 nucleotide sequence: TGTGCCAGCTCAAGGGGATACACCGGGGAGCTGTTTTTT.

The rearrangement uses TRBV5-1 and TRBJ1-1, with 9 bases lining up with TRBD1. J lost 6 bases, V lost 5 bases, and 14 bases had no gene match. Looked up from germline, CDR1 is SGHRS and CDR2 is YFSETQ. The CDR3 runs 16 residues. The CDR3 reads CASRNEGTGFKAEAFF. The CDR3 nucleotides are TGCGCCAGCAGAAATGAAGGGACAGGGTTTAAGGCTGAAGCTTTCTTT.

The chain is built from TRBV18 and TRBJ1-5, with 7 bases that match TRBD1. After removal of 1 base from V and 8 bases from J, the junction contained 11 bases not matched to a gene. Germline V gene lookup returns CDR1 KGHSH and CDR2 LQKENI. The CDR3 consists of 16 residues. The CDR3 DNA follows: TGTGCCAGCTCACCACAGAGGGGGCTCGGGATCGAGCCCCAGCATTTT. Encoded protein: CASSPQRGLGIEPQHF.

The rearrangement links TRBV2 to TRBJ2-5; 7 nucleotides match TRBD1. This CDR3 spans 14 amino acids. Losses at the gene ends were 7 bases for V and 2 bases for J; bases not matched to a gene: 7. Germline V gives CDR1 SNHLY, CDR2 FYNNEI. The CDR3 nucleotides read TGTGCCAGCAATCCGGGACAGCATCAAGAGACCCAGTACTTC. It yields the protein CASNPGQHQETQYF.

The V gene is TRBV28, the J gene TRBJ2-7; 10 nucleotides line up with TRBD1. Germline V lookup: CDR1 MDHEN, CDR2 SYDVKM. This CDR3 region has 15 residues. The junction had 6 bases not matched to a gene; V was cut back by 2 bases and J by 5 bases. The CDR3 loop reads CASSLPGTGEDEQYF. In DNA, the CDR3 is TGTGCCAGCAGTTTACCTGGGACAGGGGAGGACGAGCAGTACTTC.